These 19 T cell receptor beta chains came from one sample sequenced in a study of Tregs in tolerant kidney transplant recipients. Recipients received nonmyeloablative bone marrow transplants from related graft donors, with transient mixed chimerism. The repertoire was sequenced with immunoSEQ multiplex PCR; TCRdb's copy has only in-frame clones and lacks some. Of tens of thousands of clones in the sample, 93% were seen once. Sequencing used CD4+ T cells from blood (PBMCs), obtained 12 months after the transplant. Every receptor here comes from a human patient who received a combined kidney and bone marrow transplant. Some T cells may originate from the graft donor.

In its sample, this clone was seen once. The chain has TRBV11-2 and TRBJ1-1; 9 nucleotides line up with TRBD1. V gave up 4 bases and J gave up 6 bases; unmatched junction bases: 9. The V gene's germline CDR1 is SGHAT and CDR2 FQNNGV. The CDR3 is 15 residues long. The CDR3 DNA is TGTGCCAGCAGCTCCTCGGGACAGGGCCGATCTGAAGCTTTCTTT. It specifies CASSSSGQGRSEAFF. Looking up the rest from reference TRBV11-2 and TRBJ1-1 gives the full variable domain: EAGVAQSPRYKIIEKRQSVAFWCNPISGHATLYWYQQILGQGPKLLIQFQNNGVVDDSQLPKDRFSAERLKGVDSTLKIQPAKLEDSAVYLCASSSSGQGRSEAFFGQGTRLTVV.

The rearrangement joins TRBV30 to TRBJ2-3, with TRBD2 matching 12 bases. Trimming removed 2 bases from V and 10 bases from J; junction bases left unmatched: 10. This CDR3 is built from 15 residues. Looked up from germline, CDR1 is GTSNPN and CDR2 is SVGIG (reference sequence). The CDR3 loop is CAWSSLAGGPYPQYF. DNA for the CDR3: TGTGCCTGGAGTTCTCTAGCGGGAGGGCCGTATCCGCAGTATTTT.

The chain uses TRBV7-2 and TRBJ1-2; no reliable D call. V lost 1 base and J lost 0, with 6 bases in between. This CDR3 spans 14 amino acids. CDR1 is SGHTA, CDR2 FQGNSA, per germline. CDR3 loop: CASSLGGSNYGYTF. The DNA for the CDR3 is TGTGCCAGCAGCTTAGGCGGATCTAACTATGGCTACACCTTC.

CDR3 residues: CASSLTGGAGYGYTF. The CDR3 nucleotides are TGCGCCAGCAGCCTAACAGGGGGCGCGGGCTATGGCTACACCTTC. The chain couples TRBV5-1 to TRBJ1-2; 9 bases match TRBD1. CDR1 and CDR2 (germline): SGHRS, YFSETQ. The CDR3 is made up of 15 amino acids. V lost 4 bases and J lost 4; bases outside the gene matches: 8.

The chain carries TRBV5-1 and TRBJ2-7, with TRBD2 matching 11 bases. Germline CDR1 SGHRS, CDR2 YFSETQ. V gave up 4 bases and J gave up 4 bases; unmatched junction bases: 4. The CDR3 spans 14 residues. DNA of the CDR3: TGCGCCAGCAGCATCGGGACTAGCGGATACGAGCAGTACTTC. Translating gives CASSIGTSGYEQYF.

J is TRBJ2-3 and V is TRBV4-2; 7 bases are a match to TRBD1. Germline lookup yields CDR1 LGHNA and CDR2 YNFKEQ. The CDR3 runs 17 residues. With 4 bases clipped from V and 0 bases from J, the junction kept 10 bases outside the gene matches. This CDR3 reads CASSPKKGGPSTDTQYF. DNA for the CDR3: TGTGCCAGCAGCCCCAAGAAAGGGGGCCCCAGCACAGATACGCAGTATTTT.

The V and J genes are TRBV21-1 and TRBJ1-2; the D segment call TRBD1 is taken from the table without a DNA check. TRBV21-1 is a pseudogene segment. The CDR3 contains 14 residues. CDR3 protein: CASSKGDRDYGYTF. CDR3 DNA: TGTGCCAGCAGCAAAGGGGACAGGGACTATGGCTACACCTTC.

CDR3 DNA: TGTGCCAGCAGCGTAGCTCCGAGTGGTTCGGGTGAAAAACTGTTTTTT. Amino acid sequence: CASSVAPSGSGEKLFF. The rearrangement joins TRBV9 to TRBJ1-4, with D hard to call. V lost 0 bases, J lost 7 bases, and 16 bases lay in between. This CDR3 has 16 residues. Germline lookup yields CDR1 SGDLS and CDR2 YYNGEE.

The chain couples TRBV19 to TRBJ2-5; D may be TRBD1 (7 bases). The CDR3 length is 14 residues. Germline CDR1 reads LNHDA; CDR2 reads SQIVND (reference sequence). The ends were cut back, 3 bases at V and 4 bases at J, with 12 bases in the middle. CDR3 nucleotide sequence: TGTGCCAGTAGTATCGGGCAGGGGGGAGAGACCCAGTACTTC. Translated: CASSIGQGGETQYF.

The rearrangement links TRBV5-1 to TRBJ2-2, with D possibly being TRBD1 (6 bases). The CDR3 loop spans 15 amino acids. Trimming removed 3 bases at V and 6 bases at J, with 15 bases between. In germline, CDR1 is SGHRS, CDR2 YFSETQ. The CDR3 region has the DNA TGCGCCAGCAGCTCAGGGGTCTTCGGTCCCGGGGAGCTGTTTTTT. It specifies CASSSGVFGPGELFF. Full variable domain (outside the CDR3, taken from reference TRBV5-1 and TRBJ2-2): KAGVTQTPRYLIKTRGQQVTLSCSPISGHRSVSWYQQTPGQGLQFLFEYFSETQRNKGNFPGRFSGRQFSNSRSEMNVSTLELGDSALYLCASSSGVFGPGELFFGEGSRLTVL.

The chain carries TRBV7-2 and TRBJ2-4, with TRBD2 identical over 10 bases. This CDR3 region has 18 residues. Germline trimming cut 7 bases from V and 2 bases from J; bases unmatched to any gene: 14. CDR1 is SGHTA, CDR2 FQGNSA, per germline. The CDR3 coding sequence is TGTGCCAGCACCGGGCAAGCGGGAGGGCCCGGGTCCAAAAACATTCAGTACTTC. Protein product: CASTGQAGGPGSKNIQYF.

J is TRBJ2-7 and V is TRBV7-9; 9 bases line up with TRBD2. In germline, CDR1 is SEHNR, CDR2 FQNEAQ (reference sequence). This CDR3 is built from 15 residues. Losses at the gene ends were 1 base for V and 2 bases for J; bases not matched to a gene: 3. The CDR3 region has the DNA TGTGCCAGCAGCTTAGTGACTAGCGGAGCCTACGAGCAGTACTTC. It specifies CASSLVTSGAYEQYF.

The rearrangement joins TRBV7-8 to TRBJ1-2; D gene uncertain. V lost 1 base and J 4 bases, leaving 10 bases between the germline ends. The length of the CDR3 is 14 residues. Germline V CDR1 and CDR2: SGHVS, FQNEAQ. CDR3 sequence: CASSLERQLYGYTF. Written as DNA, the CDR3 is TGTGCCAGCAGCTTAGAGAGGCAACTCTATGGCTACACCTTC.

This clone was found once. CDR3 residues: CASSLSAFGGASPQHF. In DNA form, the CDR3 reads TGTGCCAGCAGTTTATCGGCTTTCGGGGGAGCCAGCCCCCAGCATTTT. The V gene is TRBV27, the J gene TRBJ1-5, with a tentative D call TRBD1 (5 bases). Per the germline V gene, CDR1 is MNHEY and CDR2 is SMNVEV (reference sequence). The CDR3 is made up of 16 amino acids. The V and J ends lost 0 bases and 10 bases respectively, with 19 bases between them.

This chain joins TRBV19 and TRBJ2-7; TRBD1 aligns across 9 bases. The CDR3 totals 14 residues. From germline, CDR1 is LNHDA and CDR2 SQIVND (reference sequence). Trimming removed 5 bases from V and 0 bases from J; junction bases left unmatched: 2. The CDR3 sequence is CASSRDRVSYEQYF. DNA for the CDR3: TGTGCCAGTAGTCGGGACAGGGTCTCCTACGAGCAGTACTTC. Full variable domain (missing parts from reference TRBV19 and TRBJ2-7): DGGITQSPKYLFRKEGQNVTLSCEQNLNHDAMYWYRQDPGQGLRLIYYSQIVNDFQKGDIAEGYSVSREKKESFPLTVTSAQKNPTAFYLCASSRDRVSYEQYFGPGTRLTVT.

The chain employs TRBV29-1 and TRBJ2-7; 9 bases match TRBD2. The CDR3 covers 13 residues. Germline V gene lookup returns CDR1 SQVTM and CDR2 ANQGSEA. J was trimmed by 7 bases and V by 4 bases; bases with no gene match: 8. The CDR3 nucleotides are TGCAGCGTTGTAGAGTTAGCGGGAGAAGAGCAGTACTTC. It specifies CSVVELAGEEQYF.

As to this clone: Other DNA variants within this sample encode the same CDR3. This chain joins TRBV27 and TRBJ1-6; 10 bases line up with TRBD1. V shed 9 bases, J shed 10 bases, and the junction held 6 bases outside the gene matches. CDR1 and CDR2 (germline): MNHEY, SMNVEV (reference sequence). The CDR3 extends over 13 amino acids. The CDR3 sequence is CASTGTGESPLHF. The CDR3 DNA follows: TGTGCCAGTACCGGGACAGGGGAATCACCCCTCCACTTT.

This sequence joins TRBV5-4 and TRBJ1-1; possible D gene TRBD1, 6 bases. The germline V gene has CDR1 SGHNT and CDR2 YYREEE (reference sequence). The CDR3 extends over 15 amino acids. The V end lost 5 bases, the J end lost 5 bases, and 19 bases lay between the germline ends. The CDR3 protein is CASRKRPTGGTEAFF. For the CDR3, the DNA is TGTGCCAGCAGAAAGCGTCCGACAGGTGGAACTGAAGCTTTCTTT.

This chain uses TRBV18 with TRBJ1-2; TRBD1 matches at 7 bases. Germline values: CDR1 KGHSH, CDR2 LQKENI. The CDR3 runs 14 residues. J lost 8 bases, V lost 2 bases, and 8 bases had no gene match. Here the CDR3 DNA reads TGTGCCAGCTCACCAAAGGGGGCAACGGGGGGCTACACCTTC. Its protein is CASSPKGATGGYTF.